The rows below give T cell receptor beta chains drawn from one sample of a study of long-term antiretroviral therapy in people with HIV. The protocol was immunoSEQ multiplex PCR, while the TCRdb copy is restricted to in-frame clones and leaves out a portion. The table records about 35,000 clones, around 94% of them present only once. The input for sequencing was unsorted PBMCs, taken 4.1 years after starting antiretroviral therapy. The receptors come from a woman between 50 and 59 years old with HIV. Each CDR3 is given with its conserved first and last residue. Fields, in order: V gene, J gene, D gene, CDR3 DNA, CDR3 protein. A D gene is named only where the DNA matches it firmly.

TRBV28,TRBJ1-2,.,TGTGCCAGCAGTTTGACAGACCTTAACTATGGCTACACCTTC,CASSLTDLNYGYTF
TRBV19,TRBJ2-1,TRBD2,TGTGCCAGTAGTTTGACTAGCGGGGGGGCGGTTGAGCAGTTCTTC,CASSLTSGGAVEQFF
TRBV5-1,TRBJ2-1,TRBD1,TGCGCCAGCAGCTTACAGGGGAACAATGAGCAGTTCTTC,CASSLQGNNEQFF
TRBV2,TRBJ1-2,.,TGTGCCAGCAGTGACGGAGGAGATGGCTACACCTTC,CASSDGGDGYTF
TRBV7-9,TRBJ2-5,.,TGTGCCAGCAGCTTCCGGGTAACGGACCAAGAGACCCAGTACTTC,CASSFRVTDQETQYF
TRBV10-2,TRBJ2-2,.,TGCGCCAGCAGTGACCCCGGGACATCGAACACCGGGGAGCTGTTTTTT,CASSDPGTSNTGELFF
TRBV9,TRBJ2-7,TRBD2,TGTGCCAGCAGCGCCGGGAGGCAGACTAGCTCCTACGAGCAGTACTTC,CASSAGRQTSSYEQYF
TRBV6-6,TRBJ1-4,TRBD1,TGTGCCAGCAGCACCGCCGGGACAGGGGGGGAAAAACTGTTTTTT,CASSTAGTGGEKLFF
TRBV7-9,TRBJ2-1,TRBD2,TGTGCCAGCAGCTACGCGGGTAGCGGGAGGAGCTCCTACAATGAGCAGTTCTTC,CASSYAGSGRSSYNEQFF
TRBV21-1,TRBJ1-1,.,TGTGCCAGCAGCAAAGGTGGCCATTTGAACACTGAAGCTTTCTTT,CASSKGGHLNTEAFF
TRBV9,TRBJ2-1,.,TGTGCCAGCAGCGTAAGGACTGGCAGCTCCTACAATGAGCAGTTCTTC,CASSVRTGSSYNEQFF
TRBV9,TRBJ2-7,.,TGTGCCAGCAGCGAAGACAGGACAAGCTACGAGCAGTACTTC,CASSEDRTSYEQYF
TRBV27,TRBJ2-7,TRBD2,TGTGCCAGCAGAAGACTAGCGGGGAACTACGAGCAGTACTTC,CASRRLAGNYEQYF
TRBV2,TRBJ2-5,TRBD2,TGTGCCAGCAGTGAGTCGGGACTAGCGGGGGCGCAAGAGACCCAGTACTTC,CASSESGLAGAQETQYF
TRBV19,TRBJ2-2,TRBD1,TGTGCCAGTAGTACCCGATGGACAGGGGCGGGCGGGGAGCTGTTTTTT,CASSTRWTGAGGELFF
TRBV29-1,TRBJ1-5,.,TGCAGCGTTTCGGCAGCCCTCAATCAGCCCCAGCATTTT,CSVSAALNQPQHF
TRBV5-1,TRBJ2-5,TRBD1,TGCGCCAGCAGCCCGAAGGGGGCGGTCGGGGAGACCCAGTACTTC,CASSPKGAVGETQYF
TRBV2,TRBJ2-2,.,TGTGCCAGCAGTGAGTACAGACTGAACACCGGGGAGCTGTTTTTT,CASSEYRLNTGELFF
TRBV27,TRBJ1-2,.,TGTGCCAGCAGTCCCCACAGACAGAGTGGAAAACCAAACTATGGCTACACCTTC,CASSPHRQSGKPNYGYTF
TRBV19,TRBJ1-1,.,TGTGCCAGTAGTATCGGGTCTAGGACTGAAACTGAAGCTTTCTTT,CASSIGSRTETEAFF